The clone carrying this TCR beta chain was counted many times. TCRdb independently ran MiXCR on the reads; one entry per CDR3 protein. The sample holds roughly 230,000 distinct CDR3 sequences, over 20% seen once. The entry originates in a study of T cell repertoires in cytomegalovirus infection. Background on the study: Matching HLA type, along with CMV infection, was indicated by public TCR beta signatures.

The origin of this receptor is a human donor in good health (CMV status not recorded). Some clones in this sample may be carry-over from other donors' samples. Sequencing was performed on CD8+ T cells from PBMCs.

CDR3 sequence reads: CASSLGTMNTEAFF. The CDR3 DNA is TGTGCCAGCAGCTTAGGTACTATGAACACTGAAGCTTTCTTT. The chain uses TRBV7-3 and TRBJ1-1, with D unclear. Trimming removed 2 bases at V and 0 bases at J, with 7 bases between. CDR1 is SGHTA, CDR2 FQGTGA, per germline. The CDR3 sequence is 14 residues long.